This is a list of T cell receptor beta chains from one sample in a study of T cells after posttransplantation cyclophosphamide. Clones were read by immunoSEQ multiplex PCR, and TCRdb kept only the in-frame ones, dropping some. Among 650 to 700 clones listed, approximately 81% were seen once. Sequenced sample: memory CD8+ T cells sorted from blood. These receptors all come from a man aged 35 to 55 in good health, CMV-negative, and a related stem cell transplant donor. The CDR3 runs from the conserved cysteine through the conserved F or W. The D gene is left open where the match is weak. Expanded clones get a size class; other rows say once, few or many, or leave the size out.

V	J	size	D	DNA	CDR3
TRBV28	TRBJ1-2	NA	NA	TGTGCCAGCAGTTTACTATCCAGGAACTATGGCTACACCTTC	CASSLLSRNYGYTF
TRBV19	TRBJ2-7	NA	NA	TGTGCCAGTAGTATGCGGGGAAGGATATACGAGCAGTACTTC	CASSMRGRIYEQYF
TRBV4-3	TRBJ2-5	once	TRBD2	TGCGCCAGCAGCCAAGATTCGGAGCGGACTAGCGGGAGAGGTCACCAAGAGACCCAGTACTTC	CASSQDSERTSGRGHQETQYF
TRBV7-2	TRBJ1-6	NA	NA	TGTGCCAGCAGCCCGACCTCAGGGATCTATAATTCACCCCTCCACTTT	CASSPTSGIYNSPLHF
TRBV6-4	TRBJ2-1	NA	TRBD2	TGTGCCAGCAGTGCACCGGGACTAGCGGGAAGCAATGAGCAGTTCTTC	CASSAPGLAGSNEQFF
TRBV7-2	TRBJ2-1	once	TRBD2	TGTGCCAGCAGCTTTACTAGCGGGGATTACAATGAGCAGTTCTTC	CASSFTSGDYNEQFF
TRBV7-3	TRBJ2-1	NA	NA	TGTGCCAGCAGCCCGTCTGGACTACCCAACAATGAGCAGTTCTTC	CASSPSGLPNNEQFF
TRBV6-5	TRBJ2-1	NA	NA	TGTGCCAGCAGTTACGGACAGATTCCCTACAATGAGCAGTTCTTC	CASSYGQIPYNEQFF
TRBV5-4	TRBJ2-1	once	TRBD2	TGTGCCAGCAGCCAGGGACTAGCGGGAGCTCGGCCGGGGTACAATGAGCAGTTCTTC	CASSQGLAGARPGYNEQFF
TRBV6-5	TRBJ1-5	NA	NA	TGTGCCAGCAGTTACTCTTTAAATAGCAATCAGCCCCAGCATTTT	CASSYSLNSNQPQHF
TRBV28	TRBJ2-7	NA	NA	TGTGCCAGCCGCCTTCCTGGAGGGAACGAGCAGTACTTC	CASRLPGGNEQYF
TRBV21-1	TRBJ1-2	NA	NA	TGTGCCAGCAGCCCAGAGCGACAGAGAGGTGGCTACACCTTC	CASSPERQRGGYTF
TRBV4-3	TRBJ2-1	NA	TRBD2	TGCGCCAGCAGTCGACCCGGGACTAGAACCTACAATGAGCAGTTCTTC	CASSRPGTRTYNEQFF
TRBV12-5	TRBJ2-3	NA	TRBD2	TGTGCTAGTGGTTTGGTACGTAGTCTAGCGGGAGGGCCCCCCTCCACAGATACGCAGTATTTT	CASGLVRSLAGGPPSTDTQYF
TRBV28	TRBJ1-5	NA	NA	TGTGCCAGTCTCCACTGGGGCTCGGGTCAGCCCCAGCATTTT	CASLHWGSGQPQHF
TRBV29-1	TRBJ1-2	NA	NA	TGCAGCGTTGAAGAGGGGTCCGTAAGCGGGGCAGCCTATGGCTACACCTTC	CSVEEGSVSGAAYGYTF
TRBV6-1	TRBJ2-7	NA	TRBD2	TGTGCCAGCAGTGAATCCATTGAGCGGGGCTACGAGCAGTACTTC	CASSESIERGYEQYF
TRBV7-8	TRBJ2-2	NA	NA	TGTGCCAGCAGCTTAGACAGGGGGGAGCTGTTTTTT	CASSLDRGELFF
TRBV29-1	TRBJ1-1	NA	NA	TGCAGCGCCTATGGGGGGGGCGCAGGGGCTTTCTTT	CSAYGGGAGAFF
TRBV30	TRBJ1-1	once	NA	TGTGCCTGGAGCGATGGGACTCGGGCAGCTTTCTTT	CAWSDGTRAAFF
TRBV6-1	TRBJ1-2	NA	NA	TGTGCCAGCAGTGAGGGGGGGCCTTGGTATGGCTACACCTTC	CASSEGGPWYGYTF
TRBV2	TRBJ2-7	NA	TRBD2	TGTGCCAGCAGTGCCGGGGTAGGACTAGTCCAAGAGCAGTACTTC	CASSAGVGLVQEQYF
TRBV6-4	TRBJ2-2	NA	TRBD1	TGTGCCAGCAGCTTAACCGGGACAGGGGGCGAAGGGGAGCTGTTTTTT	CASSLTGTGGEGELFF
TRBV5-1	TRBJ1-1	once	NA	TGCGCCAGCGGACTCGCAGGCACTGAAGCTTTCTTT	CASGLAGTEAFF